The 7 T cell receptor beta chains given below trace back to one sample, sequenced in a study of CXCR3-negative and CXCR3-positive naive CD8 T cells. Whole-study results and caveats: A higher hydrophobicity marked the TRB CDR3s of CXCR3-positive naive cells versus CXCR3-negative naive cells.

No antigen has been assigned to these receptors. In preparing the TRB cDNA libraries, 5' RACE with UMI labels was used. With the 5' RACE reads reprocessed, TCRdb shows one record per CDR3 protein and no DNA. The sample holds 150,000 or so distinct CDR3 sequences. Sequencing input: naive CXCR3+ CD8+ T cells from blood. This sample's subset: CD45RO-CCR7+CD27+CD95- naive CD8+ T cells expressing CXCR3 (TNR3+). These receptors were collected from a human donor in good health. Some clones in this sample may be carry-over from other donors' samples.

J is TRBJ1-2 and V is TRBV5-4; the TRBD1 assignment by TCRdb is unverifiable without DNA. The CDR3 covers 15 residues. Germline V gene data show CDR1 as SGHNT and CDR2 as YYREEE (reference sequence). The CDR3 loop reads CASSLMGQSNYGYTF.

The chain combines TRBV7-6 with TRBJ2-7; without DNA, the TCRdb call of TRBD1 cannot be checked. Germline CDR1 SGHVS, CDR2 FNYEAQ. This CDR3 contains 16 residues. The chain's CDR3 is CASSSGSGDRAHEQYF. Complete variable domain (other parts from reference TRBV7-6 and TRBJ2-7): GAGVSQSPRYKVTKRGQDVALRCDPISGHVSLYWYRQALGQGPEFLTYFNYEAQQDKSGLPNDRFSAERPEGSISTLTIQRTEQRDSAMYRCASSSGSGDRAHEQYFGPGTRLTVT.

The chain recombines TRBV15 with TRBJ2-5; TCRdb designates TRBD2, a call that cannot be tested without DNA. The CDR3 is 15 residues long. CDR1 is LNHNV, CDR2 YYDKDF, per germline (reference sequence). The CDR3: CATSGERGGQETQYF.

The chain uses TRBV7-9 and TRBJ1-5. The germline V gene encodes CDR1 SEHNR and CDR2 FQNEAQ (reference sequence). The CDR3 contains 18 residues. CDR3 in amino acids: CASSPSSLEGMRDQPQHF.

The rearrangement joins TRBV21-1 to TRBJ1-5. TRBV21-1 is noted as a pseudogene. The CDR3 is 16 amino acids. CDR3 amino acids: CASSKIGRDGNQPQHF.

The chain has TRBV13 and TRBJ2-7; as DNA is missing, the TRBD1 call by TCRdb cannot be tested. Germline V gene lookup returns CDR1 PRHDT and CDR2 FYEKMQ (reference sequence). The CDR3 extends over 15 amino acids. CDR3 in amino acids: CASSLWASAGNEQYF.

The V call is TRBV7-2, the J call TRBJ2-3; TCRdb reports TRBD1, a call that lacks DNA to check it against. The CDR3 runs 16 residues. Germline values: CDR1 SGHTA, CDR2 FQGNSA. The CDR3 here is CASRGGGYGRSDTQYF.